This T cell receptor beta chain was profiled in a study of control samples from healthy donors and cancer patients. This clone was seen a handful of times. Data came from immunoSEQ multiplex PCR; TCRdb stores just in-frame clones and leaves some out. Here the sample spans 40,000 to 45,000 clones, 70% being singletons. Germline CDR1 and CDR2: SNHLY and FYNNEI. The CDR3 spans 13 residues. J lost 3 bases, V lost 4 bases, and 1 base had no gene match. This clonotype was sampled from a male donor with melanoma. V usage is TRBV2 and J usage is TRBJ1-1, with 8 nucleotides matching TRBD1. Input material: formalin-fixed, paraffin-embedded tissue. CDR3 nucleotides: TGTGCCAGCAGTGGCAGGGGGCACACTGAAGCTTTCTTT. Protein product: CASSGRGHTEAFF.